This T cell receptor beta chain was recovered during a study of blood T cell repertoires in COVID-19. This clone was detected only a few times. The CDR3 consists of 15 residues. The junction had 7 bases not matched to a gene; V was cut back by 4 bases and J by 6 bases. Germline V lookup: CDR1 SGDLS, CDR2 YYNGEE. Produced via immunoSEQ multiplex PCR; TCRdb's table is partial and in-frame only. The sample yields about 250,000 clones, around 84% seen once. Material: PBMCs or T cells enriched from blood (not recorded which). The chain has TRBV9 and TRBJ1-4; 9 nucleotides match TRBD1. The TCR comes from a man between 35 and 55 years old who had recovered from COVID-19. CDR3 bases: TGTGCCAGCAGCATCCATGACAGGGGGGATGAAAAACTGTTTTTT. Its protein is CASSIHDRGDEKLFF.